Below, one T cell receptor (beta chain) is given with its context. These data belong to a study of blood T cell repertoires in COVID-19. Study overall: Researchers got acute and convalescent COVID-19 samples from the United States, Italy and Spain. T cells, B-cell-depleted T cells, or PBMCs supplied cDNA or gDNA.

Original processing notes: Reference gene primer amplification gave estimated nucleated cell counts. TCRdb keeps only in-frame clones here, not all; method: immunoSEQ multiplex PCR. V, J and clone size derive from that table, while D and trimming were established from the DNA sequence. The sample shows tens of thousands of clones, over 65% of them seen only once. Sample: peripheral blood. The sequence was collected from a woman older than 75 with acute or convalescent COVID-19.

CDR3 sequence reads: CASSIGELEAGAKINEQFF. The CDR3 region has the DNA TGTGCCAGTAGTATCGGGGAGTTAGAAGCGGGAGCAAAAATCAATGAGCAGTTCTTC. The chain employs TRBV19 and TRBJ2-1; 8 bases are a match to TRBD2. This CDR3 spans 19 amino acids. Unmatched junction bases numbered 19, after V lost 3 bases and J lost 6 bases. Germline-derived CDR1 and CDR2 are LNHDA and SQIVND (reference sequence).